These 29 T cell receptor beta chains originate from one sample sequenced in a study of blood T cell repertoires in COVID-19. Sequencing used immunoSEQ multiplex PCR; TCRdb keeps in-frame clones, though not all of them. The sample yields around 250,000 clones, 91% seen once. Sample: PBMCs or T cells enriched from blood (not recorded which). The receptors were gathered from a human donor in a cohort exposed to, infected with or recovered from COVID-19 (not recorded which). The donor label of this sample is uncertain.

The CDR3 bases are TGCGCCAGCGGCAGAGGAGGCTGTGATGAAAAACTGTTTTTT. Translating gives CASGRGGCDEKLFF. The chain couples TRBV23-1 to TRBJ1-4; D uncertain. TRBV23-1 is annotated as an ORF whose role is uncertain. Trimming removed 8 bases from V and 6 bases from J, with 16 bases in between. The CDR3 is made up of 14 amino acids.

CDR3 in DNA: TGTGCCAGCAGCTTAAGAGCGGGGGACTCCTACGAGCAGTACTTC. This gives the protein CASSLRAGDSYEQYF. The chain couples TRBV7-3 to TRBJ2-7; TRBD2 matches at 8 bases. V was pared by 1 base and J by 0 bases, with 2 bases of the junction left unmatched. CDR1 and CDR2 (germline): SGHTA, FQGTGA. The CDR3 is made up of 15 amino acids.

The chain recombines TRBV6-5 with TRBJ2-7; TRBD2 is a possible D gene (5 bases). Germline V lookup: CDR1 MNHEY, CDR2 SVGAGI. The ends were cut back, 6 bases at V and 5 bases at J, with 11 bases in the middle. The CDR3 totals 12 residues. The CDR3 loop reads CASRGFGDEQYF. CDR3 sequence (DNA): TGTGCCAGCAGGGGTTTCGGGGACGAGCAGTACTTC.

Regarding this clone: The sample has other DNA sequences that encode this CDR3 too. J is TRBJ1-2 and V is TRBV6-5; 8 bases agree with TRBD1. The V gene end was trimmed by 2 bases and the J gene end by 2 bases; junction bases not matched to a gene: 1. The CDR3 is 14 amino acids. Germline assignment: CDR1 MNHEY and CDR2 SVGAGI. The CDR3: CASSYGQGNYGYTF. As DNA, the CDR3 is TGTGCCAGCAGTTACGGACAGGGAAACTATGGCTACACCTTC.

The chain joins TRBV19 to TRBJ1-2; 8 bases align to TRBD1. Germline loops: CDR1 LNHDA, CDR2 SQIVND (reference sequence). Trimming at V came to 3 bases and at J to 7 bases, leaving 7 bases not matched to a gene. This CDR3 spans 14 amino acids. CDR3 in amino acids: CASSIGTGLLGYTF. The CDR3 DNA reads as TGTGCCAGTAGTATCGGGACAGGACTCCTTGGCTACACCTTC.

CDR3 sequence reads: CASSEAIAGNTQYF. CDR3 coding DNA: TGCGCCAGCAGTGAGGCAATAGCGGGTAATACGCAGTATTTT. The chain has TRBV10-1 and TRBJ2-3; 7 nucleotides align to TRBD2. The CDR3 runs 14 residues. With V trimmed by 2 bases and J by 7 bases, 6 bases remained unmatched. Per the germline V gene, CDR1 is WNHNN and CDR2 is SYGVQD (reference sequence).

This rearrangement joins TRBV12-3 or TRBV12-4 to TRBJ1-2, with TRBD1 matching 8 bases. With V trimmed by 4 bases and J by 7 bases, 2 bases remained unmatched. CDR3 length: 12 amino acids. The CDR3 loop is CASSWGQVGYTF. The CDR3 DNA sequence: TGTGCCAGCAGTTGGGGACAGGTTGGCTACACCTTC.

This clone was counted a few times. The J gene is TRBJ1-1, the V gene TRBV7-9; TRBD1 is a possible D gene (5 bases). The CDR3 loop spans 11 amino acids. V lost 5 bases and J 7 bases, leaving 8 bases between the germline ends. Germline V gene lookup returns CDR1 SEHNR and CDR2 FQNEAQ (reference sequence). The CDR3: CASSRGYEAFF. The CDR3 coding sequence is TGTGCCAGCAGCCGGGGGTATGAAGCTTTCTTT.

V usage is TRBV5-1 and J usage is TRBJ2-2; 13 positions agree with TRBD2. V lost 3 bases and J lost 4; bases outside the gene matches: 3. The CDR3 is 16 amino acids. The germline CDR1 and CDR2 sequences are SGHRS and YFSETQ. The CDR3 DNA reads as TGCGCCAGCAGCTCCCGACTAGCGGGGGGCACCGGGGAGCTGTTTTTT. It is translated as CASSSRLAGGTGELFF.

This chain uses TRBV4-1 with TRBJ1-1, with TRBD1 as a possible D gene (5 bases). The germline gives CDR1 MGHRA, CDR2 YSYEKL. Trimming shortened V by 3 bases and J by 7 bases, and 21 bases separated the two germline ends. This CDR3 spans 16 amino acids. In nucleotides, the CDR3 is TGCGCCAGCAGCCACCGGGACCCACGATCGCGGGGTGAAGCTTTCTTT. Translated: CASSHRDPRSRGEAFF.

CDR3 DNA sequence: TGTGCCAGCAGTGAACGTGTGATTTGGGAGTATAACACTGAAGCTTTCTTT. Residues: CASSERVIWEYNTEAFF. V usage is TRBV2 and J usage is TRBJ1-1; D unclear. Deletions cut 2 bases from V and 2 bases from J, with 18 bases between. The CDR3 consists of 17 residues. Per the germline V gene, CDR1 is SNHLY and CDR2 is FYNNEI.

The chain couples TRBV9 to TRBJ2-5, with D perhaps matching TRBD2 (5 bases). Trimming shortened V by 3 bases and J by 1 base, and 13 bases separated the two germline ends. The CDR3 loop spans 15 amino acids. CDR1 and CDR2 (germline): SGDLS, YYNGEE. CDR3 nucleotides: TGTGCCAGCAGCGCAGGAGGCGGCATCCAAGAGACCCAGTACTTC. Its translation is CASSAGGGIQETQYF.

On this clone: The sample has other DNA sequences that encode this CDR3 too. J is TRBJ1-2 and V is TRBV9; perhaps TRBD1 as D (6 bases). Trimming removed 4 bases at V and 2 bases at J, with 12 bases between. Germline V lookup: CDR1 SGDLS, CDR2 YYNGEE. The CDR3 totals 14 residues. In DNA form, the CDR3 reads TGTGCCAGCAGCCCCCGCACAGGGAACTATGGCTACACCTTC. Encoded protein: CASSPRTGNYGYTF. Looking up the rest from reference TRBV9 and TRBJ1-2 gives the full variable domain: DSGVTQTPKHLITATGQRVTLRCSPRSGDLSVYWYQQSLDQGLQFLIQYYNGEERAKGNILERFSAQQFPDLHSELNLSSLELGDSALYFCASSPRTGNYGYTFGSGTRLTVV.

V usage is TRBV16 and J usage is TRBJ1-2; TRBD1 aligns across 7 bases. The V gene's germline CDR1 is KGHSY and CDR2 FQNENV. This CDR3 is built from 15 residues. Trimming cost V 5 bases and J 4 bases; bases outside gene matches: 10. The CDR3: CASSSGPGGGYGYTF. CDR3 nucleotide sequence: TGTGCCAGCAGCTCAGGACCAGGGGGAGGCTATGGCTACACCTTC.

The genes are TRBV19 and TRBJ2-7; 8 nucleotides line up with TRBD1. The germline V gene encodes CDR1 LNHDA and CDR2 SQIVND (reference sequence). The CDR3 covers 15 residues. V was clipped by 7 bases and J by 5 bases; unmatched bases: 13. CDR3 loop: CASKRSGQGTHEQYF. The CDR3 DNA reads as TGTGCCAGTAAACGGAGCGGACAGGGAACCCACGAGCAGTACTTC.

The V and J genes are TRBV19 and TRBJ2-3; D is unclear. The CDR3 has 14 amino acids. Germline V gene data show CDR1 as LNHDA and CDR2 as SQIVND (reference sequence). The V and J ends lost 1 base and 3 bases respectively, with 8 bases between them. In nucleotides, the CDR3 is TGTGCCAGTAGTATAGGGAAGACAACAGATACGCAGTATTTT. This codes for CASSIGKTTDTQYF.

The CDR3 loop is CASSQSGTENTEAFF. CDR3 coding DNA: TGCGCCAGCAGTCAATCCGGGACTGAGAACACTGAAGCTTTCTTT. The V gene is TRBV23-1, the J gene TRBJ1-1, with D perhaps TRBD1 (5 bases). TRBV23-1 falls under the ORF class, with uncertain function. Trimming took 0 bases from V and 1 from J, leaving 9 bases between them. The CDR3 is made up of 15 amino acids.

The chain employs TRBV5-3 and TRBJ2-7; 7 nucleotides agree with TRBD1. TRBV5-3 is flagged as an ORF with uncertain function. This CDR3 is 14 amino acids long. After removal of 4 bases from V and 1 base from J, the junction contained 5 bases not matched to a gene. CDR3 region: CARSGTARSYEQYF. The CDR3 nucleotides read TGTGCCAGAAGCGGGACAGCCAGATCCTACGAGCAGTACTTC.

The genes are TRBV19 and TRBJ1-4; 8 positions agree with TRBD1. The CDR3 spans 13 residues. J was trimmed by 8 bases and V by 8 bases; bases with no gene match: 7. Germline CDR1 LNHDA, CDR2 SQIVND (reference sequence). The CDR3 here is CASQQGGREKLFF. For the CDR3, the DNA is TGTGCCAGTCAACAGGGGGGTCGAGAAAAACTGTTTTTT. The variable domain in full, completed from reference TRBV19 and TRBJ1-4, reads DGGITQSPKYLFRKEGQNVTLSCEQNLNHDAMYWYRQDPGQGLRLIYYSQIVNDFQKGDIAEGYSVSREKKESFPLTVTSAQKNPTAFYLCASQQGGREKLFFGSGTQLSVL.

The rearrangement links TRBV4-3 to TRBJ1-5; tentative D call: TRBD1 (6 bases). Germline V CDR1 and CDR2: LGHNA, YSLEER. CDR3 length equals 16 residues. V lost 0 bases and J 4 bases, leaving 13 bases between the germline ends. CDR3 residues: CASSQDWDNLNQPQHF. CDR3 nucleotide sequence: TGCGCCAGCAGCCAAGATTGGGACAATCTTAATCAGCCCCAGCATTTT.

This clone was detected once. This chain uses TRBV5-8 with TRBJ2-3; 7 positions agree with TRBD1. The CDR3 is made up of 16 amino acids. V gave up 1 base and J gave up 2 bases; unmatched junction bases: 7. Looked up from germline, CDR1 is SGHTS and CDR2 is YDEGEE. Here the CDR3 DNA reads TGTGCCAGCAGCTTGACCCGGGACAGCCTCACAGATACGCAGTATTTT. Amino acids: CASSLTRDSLTDTQYF.

The V and J genes are TRBV2 and TRBJ1-2; a weak D match, TRBD1 (6 bases). In germline, CDR1 is SNHLY, CDR2 FYNNEI. Trimming took 5 bases from V and 6 from J, leaving 10 bases between them. There are 12 residues in the CDR3. This chain's CDR3 is CASSPQGDGYTF. The CDR3 DNA reads as TGTGCCAGCAGTCCACAGGGTGATGGCTACACCTTC.

This clone was found once. The CDR3 reads CASSVGGLAGNEQFF. Here the CDR3 DNA reads TGTGCCAGCAGCGTAGGAGGTCTAGCGGGGAATGAGCAGTTCTTC. This chain connects TRBV9 to TRBJ2-1, with 9 bases aligning to TRBD2. The CDR3 extends over 15 amino acids. V lost 0 bases, J lost 7 bases, and 5 bases stayed unmatched. Germline V CDR1 and CDR2: SGDLS, YYNGEE.

The chain uses TRBV20-1 and TRBJ1-4; no firm D call. The germline V gene has CDR1 DFQATT and CDR2 SNEGSKA (reference sequence). The CDR3 totals 11 residues. With 5 bases removed from V and 4 bases from J, the gap between germline ends came to 5 bases. Here the CDR3 reads CSASFNEKLFF. The CDR3 DNA reads as TGCAGTGCTTCCTTTAATGAAAAACTGTTTTTT.

The chain joins TRBV6-5 to TRBJ1-5; the match to TRBD1 covers 10 bases. The V and J ends lost 0 bases and 6 bases, in that order; junction bases with no gene match: 5. The CDR3 totals 16 residues. Germline V gene lookup returns CDR1 MNHEY and CDR2 SVGAGI. Here the CDR3 reads CASSYSWRQGAQPQHF. CDR3 nucleotide sequence: TGTGCCAGCAGTTACTCGTGGAGACAGGGGGCTCAGCCCCAGCATTTT.

The chain recombines TRBV19 with TRBJ1-5; the D is unclear. This CDR3 comprises 12 residues. Per the germline V gene, CDR1 is LNHDA and CDR2 is SQIVND (reference sequence). Trimming removed 3 bases from V and 5 bases from J, with 5 bases in between. The CDR3 is CASSIYDQPQHF. CDR3 DNA sequence: TGTGCCAGTAGTATCTATGATCAGCCCCAGCATTTT.

V gene TRBV7-9 combines with J gene TRBJ1-1, with 9 positions matching TRBD1. From germline, CDR1 is SEHNR and CDR2 FQNEAQ (reference sequence). The CDR3 covers 15 residues. V dropped 5 bases and J dropped 1; count of bases not matched to a gene: 5. The CDR3 loop reads CASSPRTGENTEAFF. CDR3 bases: TGTGCCAGCAGCCCCAGGACAGGGGAGAACACTGAAGCTTTCTTT.

The V call is TRBV7-9, the J call TRBJ1-3; 9 bases line up with TRBD1. The CDR3 length is 15 residues. V lost 6 bases to trimming and J lost 0 bases; unmatched junction nucleotides: 3. The germline V gene encodes CDR1 SEHNR and CDR2 FQNEAQ (reference sequence). Written as DNA, the CDR3 is TGTGCCAGCAGATCGGACAGGGGCTCTGGAAACACCATATATTTT. It translates to CASRSDRGSGNTIYF.

The chain joins TRBV7-3 to TRBJ2-2, with TRBD2 identical over 7 bases. The length of the CDR3 is 15 residues. Trimming took 3 bases from V and 3 from J; bases not matched to a gene: 4. The V gene's germline CDR1 is SGHTA and CDR2 FQGTGA. The CDR3 DNA reads TGTGCCAGCAGCTTGCAAAGCGGGGACACCGGGGAGCTGTTTTTT. It yields the protein CASSLQSGDTGELFF. Combining the CDR3 with reference TRBV7-3 and TRBJ2-2 gives the whole variable domain GAGVSQTPSNKVTEKGKYVELRCDPISGHTALYWYRQSLGQGPEFLIYFQGTGAADDSGLPNDRFFAVRPEGSVSTLKIQRTERGDSAVYLCASSLQSGDTGELFFGEGSRLTVL.